This entry lists 18 T cell receptor beta chains sequenced from one sample in a study of beta chain features in type 1 diabetes. All of the isolated RNA was reverse transcribed, so expressed TCRB transcripts were sequenced. TCRdb keeps only in-frame clones here, not all; method: immunoSEQ multiplex PCR. The repertoire holds roughly 330,000 clones, with approximately 9.9% as singletons. Sequencing was performed on naive CD4+ T cells from blood. All receptors come from a woman aged 30 to 39 in good health.

This clone was counted only a few times. V usage is TRBV27 and J usage is TRBJ2-7; 11 bases align to TRBD2. J lost 1 base, V lost 5 bases, and 4 bases had no gene match. This CDR3 region has 15 residues. Germline CDR1 is MNHEY and CDR2 is SMNVEV (reference sequence). The CDR3 DNA sequence: TGTGCCAGCAGTCCTAGCGGGAGGCGTTCCTACGAGCAGTACTTC. Translation: CASSPSGRRSYEQYF.

This clone was found a few times. The chain carries TRBV6-5 and TRBJ2-3; perhaps TRBD1 as D (6 bases). This CDR3 has 14 amino acids. Trimming pared 6 bases from V and 0 bases from J, leaving 10 bases between. Germline V lookup: CDR1 MNHEY, CDR2 SVGAGI. CDR3 amino acids: CASRDSASTDTQYF. CDR3 bases: TGTGCCAGCAGGGACAGCGCTAGCACAGATACGCAGTATTTT.

This clone occurred a few times. This CDR3 reads CASSFQEEEPQHF. CDR3 in DNA: TGTGCCAGCAGCTTTCAGGAAGAAGAGCCCCAGCATTTT. The chain links TRBV7-9 to TRBJ1-5, with unresolved D. Germline V gives CDR1 SEHNR, CDR2 FQNEAQ (reference sequence). Trimming pared 3 bases from V and 8 bases from J, leaving 11 bases between. The CDR3 has 13 residues.

V usage is TRBV7-9 and J usage is TRBJ2-7; 10 bases agree with TRBD1. The CDR3 sequence is 14 residues long. Germline trimming cut 5 bases from V and 6 bases from J; bases unmatched to any gene: 7. Germline loops: CDR1 SEHNR, CDR2 FQNEAQ (reference sequence). CDR3 region: CASSLGQGSSEQYF. CDR3 nucleotide sequence: TGTGCCAGCAGCCTGGGACAGGGGTCAAGCGAGCAGTACTTC.

This clone was picked up a small number of times. V and J are TRBV7-9 and TRBJ1-1, with a tentative D call TRBD1 (6 bases). Per the germline V gene, CDR1 is SEHNR and CDR2 is FQNEAQ (reference sequence). CDR3 length: 15 residues. Trimming cost V 2 bases and J 1 base, with 11 bases left between them. In DNA form, the CDR3 reads TGTGCCAGCAGCTTAACAGGACAGCAGAACACTGAAGCTTTCTTT. Amino acid sequence: CASSLTGQQNTEAFF.

The V call is TRBV5-1, the J call TRBJ2-7; 7 bases are shared with TRBD2. The CDR3 extends over 15 amino acids. Trimming cost V 0 bases and J 3 bases; bases outside gene matches: 6. The germline CDR1 and CDR2 sequences are SGHRS and YFSETQ. CDR3 in DNA: TGCGCCAGCAGCTTGGAACTAGCGCTAGACTACGAGCAGTACTTC. This sequence encodes CASSLELALDYEQYF.

This clone appeared a few times. The CDR3 nucleotides are TGTGCCATCAGCCCTGCAGATACGCAGTATTTT. Translated: CAISPADTQYF. The chain recombines TRBV10-3 with TRBJ2-3; D is ambiguous. Germline V CDR1 and CDR2: ENHRY, SYGVKD. This CDR3 has 11 amino acids. V was shortened by 6 bases and J by 4 bases, with 5 bases between the two germline ends.

The CDR3 nucleotides read TGTGCCAGCAGTTACTCGGGGTGGGAGAACTACGAGCAGTACTTC. This encodes CASSYSGWENYEQYF. The J gene is TRBJ2-7, the V gene TRBV6-5, with a tentative D call TRBD2 (5 bases). Trimming cost V 0 bases and J 3 bases, with 12 bases left between them. In germline, CDR1 is MNHEY, CDR2 SVGAGI. CDR3 length: 15 residues.

The genes are TRBV4-2 and TRBJ2-1; 8 nucleotides line up with TRBD2. This CDR3 is built from 15 residues. Germline V lookup: CDR1 LGHNA, CDR2 YNFKEQ. V dropped 1 base and J dropped 6; count of bases not matched to a gene: 5. The CDR3 DNA reads as TGTGCCAGCAGCCAAGGAACGGGAGGGCCCAATGAGCAGTTCTTC. Translation: CASSQGTGGPNEQFF.

The chain links TRBV7-2 to TRBJ1-2, with 12 bases fitting TRBD1. The germline gives CDR1 SGHTA, CDR2 FQGNSA. The V gene end was trimmed by 0 bases and the J gene end by 7 bases; junction bases not matched to a gene: 9. CDR3 size: 17 residues. DNA for the CDR3: TGTGCCAGCAGCTTAGCAACCGGGACAGGGGGCGTTGCTGGCTACACCTTC. Translating it yields CASSLATGTGGVAGYTF.

This clone was seen more than once but under ten times. This chain's CDR3 is CASSFGDRRGGMPQHF. CDR3 nucleotides: TGTGCCAGCAGCTTCGGTGACAGAAGGGGGGGGATGCCCCAGCATTTT. The chain employs TRBV5-6 and TRBJ1-5; tentatively, D is TRBD1 (6 bases). The CDR3 is 16 residues long. With 2 bases removed from V and 9 bases from J, the gap between germline ends came to 21 bases. CDR1 is SGHDT, CDR2 YYEEEE, per germline.

The rearrangement joins TRBV5-6 to TRBJ1-5, with a possible D match to TRBD1 (5 bases). Trimming took off 2 bases at V and 6 bases at J, with 12 bases between the two ends. Per the germline V gene, CDR1 is SGHDT and CDR2 is YYEEEE. The CDR3 totals 14 residues. CDR3 amino acids: CASSFEGVGQPQHF. The CDR3 bases are TGTGCCAGCAGCTTTGAAGGGGTTGGTCAGCCCCAGCATTTT. Full variable domain (missing parts from reference TRBV5-6 and TRBJ1-5): DAGVTQSPTHLIKTRGQQVTLRCSPKSGHDTVSWYQQALGQGPQFIFQYYEEEERQRGNFPDRFSGHQFPNYSSELNVNALLLGDSALYLCASSFEGVGQPQHFGDGTRLSIL.

The CDR3 sequence is CASKRNPTGGGSDEKLFF. DNA of the CDR3: TGCGCCAGCAAAAGGAACCCTACAGGGGGCGGCTCCGATGAAAAACTGTTTTTT. This chain links TRBV4-3 with TRBJ1-4, with 9 positions matching TRBD1. The CDR3 runs to 18 residues. The junction had 18 bases not matched to a gene; V was cut back by 7 bases and J by 6 bases. Germline V CDR1 and CDR2: LGHNA, YSLEER.

V gene TRBV6-5 combines with J gene TRBJ1-1; D possibly corresponds to TRBD1 (5 bases). Per the germline V gene, CDR1 is MNHEY and CDR2 is SVGAGI. Trimming took off 2 bases at V and 0 bases at J, with 7 bases between the two ends. This CDR3 region has 14 residues. The CDR3 DNA follows: TGTGCCAGCAGTTACCGACAGTTGAACACTGAAGCTTTCTTT. Translating it yields CASSYRQLNTEAFF.

V usage is TRBV5-4 and J usage is TRBJ2-7, with 13 bases matching TRBD2. Germline CDR1 and CDR2: SGHNT and YYREEE (reference sequence). V dropped 9 bases and J dropped 2; count of bases not matched to a gene: 11. CDR3 length: 16 amino acids. This CDR3 reads CATKGTSGTGPYEQYF. DNA for the CDR3: TGTGCCACCAAAGGGACTAGCGGGACCGGGCCCTACGAGCAGTACTTC.

CDR3 coding DNA: TGTGCCACCAGCAGAGTGGTAGGGACTAGCGTTATCACCGGGGAGCTGTTTTTT. Translating gives CATSRVVGTSVITGELFF. This chain uses TRBV15 with TRBJ2-2; 10 positions agree with TRBD2. Germline-derived CDR1 and CDR2 are LNHNV and YYDKDF (reference sequence). J was trimmed by 4 bases and V by 1 base; bases with no gene match: 9. The CDR3 contains 18 residues.

The CDR3 DNA is TGTGCCTGGAGTACCGGGAGGCCCTTCGGGCAGTACTTC. It translates to CAWSTGRPFGQYF. This chain joins TRBV30 and TRBJ2-7, with 7 bases matching TRBD2. The V and J ends lost 2 bases and 9 bases, in that order; junction bases with no gene match: 10. Per the germline V gene, CDR1 is GTSNPN and CDR2 is SVGIG (reference sequence). This CDR3 has 13 amino acids.

A few counts support this clone. The genes are TRBV4-3 and TRBJ2-7; D ambiguous. Germline assignment: CDR1 LGHNA and CDR2 YSLEER. The length of the CDR3 is 14 residues. V was shortened by 6 bases and J by 5 bases, with 17 bases between the two germline ends. CDR3 region: CASSAVRGLDEQYF. CDR3 DNA: TGCGCCAGCAGTGCAGTTAGAGGTTTGGACGAGCAGTACTTC.